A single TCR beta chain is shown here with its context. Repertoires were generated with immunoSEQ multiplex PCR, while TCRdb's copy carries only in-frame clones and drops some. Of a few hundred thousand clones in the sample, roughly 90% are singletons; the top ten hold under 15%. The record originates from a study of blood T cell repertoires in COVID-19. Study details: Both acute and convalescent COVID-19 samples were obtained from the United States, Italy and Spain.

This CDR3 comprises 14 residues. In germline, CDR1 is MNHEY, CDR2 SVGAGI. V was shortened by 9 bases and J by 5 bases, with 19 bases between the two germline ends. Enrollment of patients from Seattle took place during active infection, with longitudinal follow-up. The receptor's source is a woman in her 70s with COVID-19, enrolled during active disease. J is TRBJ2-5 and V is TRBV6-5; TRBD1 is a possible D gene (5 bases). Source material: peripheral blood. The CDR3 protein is CASTDISPSETQYF. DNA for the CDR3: TGTGCCAGTACGGACATCTCTCCGTCGGAGACCCAGTACTTC.